A selection of T cell receptor beta chains follows, all from one sample in a study of Ad26.COV2.S vaccination and SARS-CoV-2 variants. Method: immunoSEQ multiplex PCR; TCRdb's copy keeps in-frame clones and lacks some. Here the sample spans 350,000 to 550,000 clones, 80% to 90% being singletons. The sequencing used peripheral blood, collected in a trial of Ad26.COV2.S vaccine versus placebo. These TCRs come from a person between 18 and 65 years old who received the Ad26.COV2.S COVID-19 vaccine or a placebo. The conserved cysteine and the conserved F or W are not part of the CDR3 here. Fields, in order: J gene, D gene, V gene, CDR3 protein. D genes are given only for firm matches.

TRBJ2-3,-,TRBV7-2,ASSPRRGTDTQY
TRBJ2-1,-,TRBV4-1,ASSQEGTPAYNEQF
TRBJ2-7,-,TRBV28,ASSFVIYEQY
TRBJ2-7,TRBD2,TRBV7-8,ASSLRGGASGGSSYEQY
TRBJ2-5,-,TRBV2,ASSLNGRETQY
TRBJ1-2,TRBD1,TRBV4-2,ASSLGTGLGYT
TRBJ2-3,TRBD1,TRBV18,ATSPGQGFPDTQY
TRBJ1-2,TRBD1,TRBV19,ASSGDRDLGYGYT
TRBJ2-7,-,TRBV12-3/TRBV12-4,ASSVGGLEQY
TRBJ1-5,TRBD1,TRBV5-5,ASSGDSRNQPQH
TRBJ2-7,TRBD1,TRBV5-1,ASSPQTGRVYEQY
TRBJ1-1,-,TRBV5-6,ASSSSGTGNTEAF
TRBJ1-1,-,TRBV4-2,ASSQEGRRNTEAF
TRBJ1-5,-,TRBV28,ASSLQGGQPQH
TRBJ2-5,TRBD2,TRBV7-2,ASSLAAGQETQY
TRBJ2-1,-,TRBV19,ASRKLNRADNEQF
TRBJ2-1,TRBD2,TRBV18,ASSPPSGAGDEQF
TRBJ2-3,-,TRBV7-2,ASSSDIDTQY
TRBJ1-3,TRBD1,TRBV25-1,ASSEAGGIGNTIY
TRBJ1-1,-,TRBV18,ASSPPRGKAF
TRBJ2-5,TRBD2,TRBV7-8,ASNRLRVMLAGGQETQY
TRBJ2-2,-,TRBV4-3,ASSQDAQGRVTGELF
TRBJ2-2,-,TRBV5-1,ASRRGSGNGELF
TRBJ1-1,-,TRBV4-3,ASSQGPFNTEAF
TRBJ1-6,-,TRBV19,ASSTTGHDSPLH
TRBJ2-7,TRBD2,TRBV10-2,ASSGTLTGGRAYEQY
TRBJ1-1,TRBD1,TRBV7-2,ASSLPRDRTMLNTEAF
TRBJ2-2,TRBD1,TRBV7-6,ASSLAPAGTAYTGELF
TRBJ1-6,-,TRBV5-6,ASTKGRLFNSPLH
TRBJ2-1,-,TRBV27,ASSFSPDNEQF
TRBJ2-1,TRBD2,TRBV15,ATSRVLAGASYNEQF
TRBJ1-3,-,TRBV2,ASCWDGSSGNTIY
TRBJ1-5,TRBD1,TRBV5-4,ASEIDRGGNQPQH
TRBJ1-1,-,TRBV28,ASSPLAPDFGWGTEAF
TRBJ2-1,TRBD2,TRBV6-5,ASSVTSGGVNEQF
TRBJ1-1,-,TRBV7-9,ASARGGSREAF
TRBJ2-1,-,TRBV5-4,ASIIAGAGNEQF
TRBJ1-1,-,TRBV30,AWSVRQAAF
TRBJ2-5,-,TRBV2,ASSLLWETQY
TRBJ2-1,-,TRBV11-2,ASSFRAGLLSNEQF
TRBJ2-5,-,TRBV11-1,ASSLRDPAKEAQY
TRBJ1-5,-,TRBV28,ASSHPHLFNQPQH
TRBJ2-1,-,TRBV11-3,ASSFGDEQF
TRBJ1-4,-,TRBV10-3,AISEPTAGATNEKLF
TRBJ2-1,-,TRBV5-6,ASSLALSEQF
TRBJ1-6,-,TRBV7-2,ASSYQGNSPLH
TRBJ2-7,-,TRBV5-5,ASRVIPGGYEQY
TRBJ1-5,TRBD1,TRBV7-9,ASSLGDRGNQPQH
TRBJ1-1,-,TRBV18,ASFGQMNTEAF
TRBJ1-4,-,TRBV3-1/TRBV3-2,ASSPPGLAEKLF
TRBJ2-1,-,TRBV28,ASSSPYEGRYNEQF
TRBJ2-3,-,TRBV7-2,ASSRLAVPGADTQY
TRBJ2-5,-,TRBV6-2/TRBV6-3,ASSYGTLQETQY